This is a list of T cell receptor beta chains from one sample in a study of blood T cell repertoires in COVID-19. Sequencing was performed with immunoSEQ multiplex PCR; in TCRdb, only in-frame clones are kept and a portion is missing. The data hold some 500,000 clones, with around 89% observed a single time. The sequenced sample was PBMCs or T cells enriched from blood (not recorded which). The receptors here all came from a woman aged 40 to 50 who had recovered from COVID-19. Both conserved end residues are part of each CDR3. A D gene is named only where the DNA matches it firmly. The size field is filled for only some rows; it gives once, few, many or a size class.

cdr3_aa,cdr3_nt,clone_size,v_call,d_call,j_call
CASSREGQGGEKLFF,TGTGCCAGCAGCCGTGAAGGACAGGGTGGGGAAAAACTGTTTTTT,NA,TRBV5-6,TRBD1,TRBJ1-4
CASRYGQSNEQFF,TGCGCCAGCAGATATGGACAGTCCAATGAGCAGTTCTTC,few,TRBV5-1,NA,TRBJ2-1
CASSQDRTGRNTEAFF,TGCGCCAGCAGCCAAGATAGGACAGGGAGGAATACTGAAGCTTTCTTT,NA,TRBV4-3,TRBD1,TRBJ1-1
CASSSGQGNQPQHF,TGTGCCAGCAGCTCAGGACAGGGGAATCAGCCCCAGCATTTT,NA,TRBV7-9,TRBD1,TRBJ1-5
CASSLEYRRILKRGQETQYF,TGTGCCAGCAGCTTAGAGTATAGGCGGATTCTAAAAAGGGGCCAAGAGACCCAGTACTTC,NA,TRBV11-2,NA,TRBJ2-5
CASAPVAGDNEQFF,TGTGCCAGCGCCCCCGTGGCGGGAGATAATGAGCAGTTCTTC,NA,TRBV7-9,TRBD2,TRBJ2-1
CASSESANTEAFF,TGCGCCAGCAGTGAGTCGGCGAACACTGAAGCTTTCTTT,once,TRBV10-2,NA,TRBJ1-1
CASSQSSGAYNEQFF,TGTGCCAGCAGCCAGTCTAGCGGGGCCTACAATGAGCAGTTCTTC,NA,TRBV11-3,TRBD2,TRBJ2-1
CASRKSGRADNEQFF,TGTGCCAGCAGGAAGAGCGGGAGGGCCGACAATGAGCAGTTCTTC,NA,TRBV9,TRBD2,TRBJ2-1
CASSQERSGLGSGELFF,TGCGCCAGCAGCCAAGAACGGTCAGGACTAGGTTCCGGGGAGCTGTTTTTT,once,TRBV4-3,TRBD2,TRBJ2-2
CASSIPQTDTQYF,TGCGCCAGCAGCATACCACAAACAGATACGCAGTATTTT,NA,TRBV5-1,NA,TRBJ2-3
CASSLWTGGAVSGANVLTF,TGTGCCAGCAGTTTATGGACAGGGGGCGCGGTCTCTGGGGCCAACGTCCTGACTTTC,NA,TRBV27,TRBD1,TRBJ2-6
CASSESPGGFGYTF,TGCGCCAGCAGTGAGTCGCCGGGGGGCTTTGGCTACACCTTC,NA,TRBV10-1,NA,TRBJ1-2
CASSQRVGGGTEAFF,TGTGCCAGCAGCCAAAGGGTAGGGGGCGGCACTGAAGCTTTCTTT,NA,TRBV14,TRBD1,TRBJ1-1
CASSTGQGLYGYTF,TGTGCCAGCAGCACGGGACAGGGACTCTATGGCTACACCTTC,NA,TRBV7-8,TRBD1,TRBJ1-2
CASSLFPSGTSETQYF,TGTGCCAGCAGTTTATTTCCTAGCGGGACATCTGAGACCCAGTACTTC,NA,TRBV27,TRBD2,TRBJ2-5
CASSIGDSGEKLFF,TGTGCCAGTAGTATAGGTGACTCGGGTGAAAAACTGTTTTTT,NA,TRBV19,NA,TRBJ1-4
CASSLARLAGYEQYF,TGTGCCAGCAGCTTAGCCCGACTAGCGGGCTACGAGCAGTACTTC,NA,TRBV11-2,TRBD2,TRBJ2-7
CASRTGSNTEAFF,TGTGCCAGTCGGACAGGATCTAACACTGAAGCTTTCTTT,NA,TRBV19,TRBD1,TRBJ1-1
CASSFGQQGTNYGYTF,TGCGCCAGCAGCTTCGGGCAACAGGGGACTAACTATGGCTACACCTTC,NA,TRBV5-1,TRBD1,TRBJ1-2
CARPDRGHQPQHF,TGTGCCAGGCCTGACAGGGGGCATCAGCCCCAGCATTTT,NA,TRBV27,TRBD1,TRBJ1-5
CASSPPGGQGIYGYTF,TGTGCCAGCAGCCCCCCAGGGGGACAGGGAATATATGGCTACACCTTC,NA,TRBV7-9,TRBD1,TRBJ1-2
CAWSEGTSNQPQHF,TGTGCCTGGAGCGAGGGTACGAGCAATCAGCCCCAGCATTTT,NA,TRBV30,NA,TRBJ1-5
CASTIGLDREGSGELFF,TGTGCCAGCACCATCGGCTTGGACAGGGAAGGGAGCGGGGAGCTGTTTTTT,NA,TRBV21-1,NA,TRBJ2-2
CASSQDGQGAKNEQFF,TGTGCCAGCAGCCAAGATGGACAGGGGGCGAAAAATGAGCAGTTCTTC,NA,TRBV3-1/TRBV3-2,TRBD1,TRBJ2-1
CASSLRVYEQYF,TGTGCCAGCAGCTTGAGGGTTTACGAGCAGTACTTC,NA,TRBV7-8,NA,TRBJ2-7
CASSSGSEETQYF,TGCGCCAGCAGCTCGGGATCCGAAGAGACCCAGTACTTC,NA,TRBV5-1,NA,TRBJ2-5
CATSSAGTSGTNEQFF,TGTGCCACCAGCAGCGCCGGGACTAGCGGGACGAATGAGCAGTTCTTC,NA,TRBV15,TRBD2,TRBJ2-1
CASSLGTGYYEQYF,TGCGCCAGCAGCCTCGGGACAGGGTATTACGAGCAGTACTTC,NA,TRBV5-1,TRBD1,TRBJ2-7
CASSPRSNQPQHF,TGTGCCAGCAGCCCCCGGAGCAATCAGCCCCAGCATTTT,NA,TRBV9,NA,TRBJ1-5
CASSLYPRGDEKLFF,TGTGCCAGCAGCTTATATCCTCGGGGGGATGAAAAACTGTTTTTT,NA,TRBV7-9,NA,TRBJ1-4
CASSKGLAGGDEQFF,TGTGCCAGCAGCAAAGGACTAGCGGGAGGGGATGAGCAGTTCTTC,NA,TRBV7-2,TRBD2,TRBJ2-1